This note documents a single TCR beta chain sequence. Per the original methods: A papillary thyroid cancer distant-metastasis classifier was built from CDR3 differences across clinicopathological groups. TCRdb re-called the PCR reads with MiXCR. These V and J calls originate from TCRdb's pipeline instead of the authors' own analysis. The data show 17,000 or so clones, 27% seen once. This sample is drawn from a study of metastatic and nonmetastatic thyroid tumors. Looking at the study overall: It was across blood and tumor or nodule tissue from malignant and benign thyroid patients that repertoires were compared.

This CDR3 comprises 13 residues. From germline, CDR1 is LNHDA and CDR2 SQIVND (reference sequence). With V trimmed by 8 bases and J by 7 bases, 3 bases remained unmatched. Thyroid surgery had not been preceded by any treatment in any patient. The clonotype originates from a female donor with papillary thyroid cancer or a benign thyroid nodule (not recorded which). Some clones in this sample may be carry-over from other donors' samples. The rearrangement links TRBV19 to TRBJ2-3, with 13 bases identical to TRBD2. Sequenced sample: adjacent normal tissue. In DNA, the CDR3 is TGTGCCAGTTCGACTAGCGGGAGGCATACGCAGTATTTT. The encoded protein is CASSTSGRHTQYF. Full variable domain (missing parts from reference TRBV19 and TRBJ2-3): DGGITQSPKYLFRKEGQNVTLSCEQNLNHDAMYWYRQDPGQGLRLIYYSQIVNDFQKGDIAEGYSVSREKKESFPLTVTSAQKNPTAFYLCASSTSGRHTQYFGPGTRLTVL.